The T cell receptor beta chain under discussion was sequenced for a study of a mutant IDH1 vaccine in newly diagnosed glioma. Study context: Commencement of vaccination occurred 4-6 weeks following radiotherapy alone, or concurrently with temozolomide cycles. Treated patients showed a male proportion of approximately 60%, a female proportion of about 40%, and a mean age of about 44 years. Week 35 was assigned to visit V12, and week 47 was assigned to visit V13. Points from the study as a whole: The authors found pseudoprogression apparently unrelated to changes in top peripheral T cell clonotypes.

This table comes from immunoSEQ multiplex PCR, and its TCRdb copy is limited to in-frame clones, with some not included. This table has 40,000 to 45,000 clones, roughly 82% appearing once. With regard to this clone: Antigen specificity is unknown.

Trimming cost V 3 bases and J 4 bases; bases outside gene matches: 10. CDR3 length equals 15 residues. Germline V lookup: CDR1 GTSNPN, CDR2 SVGIG (reference sequence). Regarding time point: week 47, end of study. A single vaccine dose contained 300 ug of mutant IDH1 20-mer peptide, and topical imiquimod was used with it. The chain recombines TRBV30 with TRBJ2-3; 7 bases line up with TRBD1. The sequence was obtained from a man aged 18 to 29 with glioma. Some clones in this sample may be carry-over from other donors' samples. The source was PBMCs, collected from a glioma patient whose treatment included an IDH1 peptide vaccine. Here the CDR3 reads CAWRTGQLYSDTQYF. The CDR3 nucleotides read TGTGCCTGGAGGACAGGGCAACTATATTCAGATACGCAGTATTTT.